This T cell receptor beta chain was retrieved from a study of OX40 agonist ivuxolimab in advanced cancers. About the study: Enrollees could have had prior anti-PD-1, anti-PD-L1 or anti-CTLA-4 therapy, which around 43% had received.

Germline V gene sequence: CDR1 KGHSH, CDR2 LQKENI. Trimming left V 7 bases short and J 4 bases short, with 16 bases between. The CDR3 is made up of 14 amino acids. Overall study findings and caveats: CD4+ and CD8+ T cells in blood underwent clonal expansion by week 6 at 0.1 to 3.0 mg/kg. Researchers report that CD8+ T cells had, on average, more expanded clones than CD4+. Among the lowest peripheral clonal expansion occurred in 0.1-3.0 mg/kg partial responders.

Notes on this clone: The target antigen is unknown.

This table comes from immunoSEQ multiplex PCR, and its TCRdb copy is limited to in-frame clones, with some not included. Of about 55,000 clones in the sample, around 85% were seen once. The starting material was CD4+ or CD8+ T cells sorted from blood, obtained in a trial of the OX40 agonist ivuxolimab. The V and J genes are TRBV18 and TRBJ1-2; tentative D call: TRBD1 (6 bases). This receptor was identified in an adult with an advanced solid tumor such as melanoma, head and neck, liver or kidney cancer. The DNA of the CDR3 is TGTGCCAGCTTAGAGGACAGCAAATTCTATGGCTACACCTTC. Its translation is CASLEDSKFYGYTF.